The rows below give T cell receptor beta chains drawn from one sample of a study of Graves' ophthalmopathy and Graves' hyperthyroidism. TCRdb redid the calling of the multiplex PCR reads with MiXCR, one entry per CDR3 protein. The table lists around 1,000,000 distinct CDR3 sequences, about 35% of them singletons. The sample comprised peripheral blood or thyroid tissue (not recorded which). Source of these receptors: an adult man with Graves' hyperthyroidism. The CDR3 runs from the conserved cysteine through the conserved F or W. D genes are given only for firm matches. Clone size appears in some rows only: once, few, many, or a class for an expanded clone.

clone_size j_call d_call v_call cdr3_aa cdr3_nt
. TRBJ1-2 . TRBV9 CASREARGDGYTF TGTGCCAGCAGAGAGGCCCGGGGAGATGGCTACACCTTC
. TRBJ1-2 . TRBV18 CASSPRPPLGGYTF TGTGCCAGCTCACCCAGGCCGCCCCTCGGTGGCTACACCTTC
many TRBJ1-6 . TRBV6-6 CASSLAGQINSPLHF TGTGCCAGCAGTTTGGCAGGACAGATTAATTCACCCCTCCACTTT
few TRBJ2-5 . TRBV5-1 CASSSVGDPSSETQYF TGCGCCAGCAGTTCGGTAGGGGATCCGAGTTCGGAGACCCAGTACTTC
many TRBJ2-7 . TRBV10-2 CASSESGRQYF TGCGCCAGCAGTGAGTCGGGGCGCCAGTACTTC
many TRBJ1-2 . TRBV5-1 CASSLGQYTDYGYTF TGCGCCAGCAGCTTGGGACAGTATACCGACTATGGCTACACCTTC
. TRBJ2-2 TRBD2 TRBV25-1 CASSLTSGGPTGELFF TGTGCCAGCAGCTTGACTAGCGGGGGACCCACCGGGGAGCTGTTTTTT
. TRBJ1-2 . TRBV15 CATSRDFSTANYGYTF TGTGCCACCAGCCGCGATTTCTCTACGGCTAACTATGGCTACACCTTC
. TRBJ2-7 . TRBV11-2 CASSFPPGDIGLEQYF TGTGCCAGCAGCTTCCCCCCCGGGGACATTGGCCTCGAGCAGTACTTC
few TRBJ1-1 . TRBV12-3/TRBV12-4 CASSSRSRTEAFF TGTGCCAGCAGCTCCAGGTCGCGCACTGAAGCTTTCTTT
. TRBJ2-5 . TRBV29-1 CSVETGQQETQYF TGCAGCGTTGAAACTGGACAGCAAGAGACCCAGTACTTC
. TRBJ1-2 . TRBV11-2 CASSGGFGDYGYTF TGTGCCAGCAGCGGGGGGTTCGGTGACTATGGCTACACCTTC
. TRBJ1-2 TRBD1 TRBV10-3 CAITPQGDYGHTF TGTGCCATCACCCCACAGGGGGACTATGGCCACACCTTC
. TRBJ1-5 TRBD1 TRBV15 CARTGHYSNQPQHF TGTGCCAGGACAGGGCATTATAGCAATCAGCCCCAGCATTTT
few TRBJ1-1 . TRBV10-1 CASSMGTAGAFF TGCGCCAGCAGTATGGGGACGGCGGGGGCTTTCTTT
many TRBJ1-1 . TRBV7-8 CASRLSHSNTEAFF TGTGCCAGCAGGTTGTCACATTCGAACACTGAAGCTTTCTTT
. TRBJ1-1 . TRBV5-5 CASSLEGSLNTEAFF TGCGCCAGCAGCTTGGAGGGCAGTTTGAACACTGAAGCTTTCTTT